Included here is one T cell receptor (beta chain) sequence, with context. Its cognate antigen is unknown. Germline assignment: CDR1 MDHEN and CDR2 SYDVKM. The CDR3 spans 13 residues. V was clipped by 6 bases and J by 8 bases, with 16 bases between them. The data stem from a study of shared clonotypes between healthy human individuals. Study-level points and caveats: The low donor count limited represented genetic and exposure-history diversity.

The study drew all its donors from Caucasian adults living in Nashville, Tennessee. How the authors handled the data: ImmunoSEQ output lacked quality scores and full-length reads, limiting matched filtering. TCRdb's table, derived via immunoSEQ multiplex PCR, lists solely in-frame clones and lacks some. V, J and clone size are those of that table, while D and trimming were read from the DNA. The sample consists of roughly 2.2 million clones, just over 90% of them appearing once. The sequencing input was naive CD4+ T cells from PBMCs. The subset is: CD45RA+ positively selected. This rearrangement joins TRBV28 to TRBJ1-2; D not resolved. This sequence originates from a man between 18 and 35 years old in good health. Some clones in this sample may be carry-over from other donors' samples. The CDR3 sequence: CASRRGPSSGYTF. The CDR3 DNA reads as TGTGCCAGCAGACGCGGGCCATCTTCGGGCTACACCTTC.